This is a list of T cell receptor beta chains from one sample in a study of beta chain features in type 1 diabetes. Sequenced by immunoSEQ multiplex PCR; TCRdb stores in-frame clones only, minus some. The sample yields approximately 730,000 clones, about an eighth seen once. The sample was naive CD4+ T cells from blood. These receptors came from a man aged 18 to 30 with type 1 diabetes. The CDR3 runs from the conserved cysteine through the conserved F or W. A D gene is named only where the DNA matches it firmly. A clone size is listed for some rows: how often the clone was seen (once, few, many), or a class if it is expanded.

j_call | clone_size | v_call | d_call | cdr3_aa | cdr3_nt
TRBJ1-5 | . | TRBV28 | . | CANNRAGNQPQHF | TGTGCCAACAACAGGGCTGGCAATCAGCCCCAGCATTTT
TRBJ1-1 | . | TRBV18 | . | CASSPDSSNTEAFF | TGTGCCAGCTCACCGGACAGCTCGAACACTGAAGCTTTCTTT
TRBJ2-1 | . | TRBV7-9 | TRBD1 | CASSPAQGGNEQFF | TGTGCCAGCAGCCCAGCACAGGGGGGTAATGAGCAGTTCTTC
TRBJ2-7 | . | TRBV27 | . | CASSPSWGTYEQYF | TGTGCCAGCAGTCCGAGTTGGGGAACCTACGAGCAGTACTTC
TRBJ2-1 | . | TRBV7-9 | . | CASSFTHEQFF | TGTGCCAGCAGCTTCACCCATGAGCAGTTCTTC
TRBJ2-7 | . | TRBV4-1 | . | CASSQKGGWLYEQYF | TGCGCCAGCAGCCAAAAAGGGGGGTGGCTCTACGAGCAGTACTTC
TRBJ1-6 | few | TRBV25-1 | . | CASSRTEHNSPLHF | TGTGCCAGCAGTCGGACAGAACATAATTCACCCCTCCACTTT
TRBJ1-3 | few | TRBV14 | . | CASSQVETDTIYF | TGTGCCAGCAGCCAAGTAGAAACGGACACCATATATTTT
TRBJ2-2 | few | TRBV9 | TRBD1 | CASSATGQGGTGELFF | TGTGCCAGCAGCGCCACTGGACAGGGAGGCACCGGGGAGCTGTTTTTT
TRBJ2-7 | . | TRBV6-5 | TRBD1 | CASSYTGDRGYEQYF | TGTGCCAGCAGTTACACGGGGGACAGGGGTTACGAGCAGTACTTC
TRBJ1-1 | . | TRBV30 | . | CAWSNYNTEAFF | TGTGCCTGGAGTAATTACAACACTGAAGCTTTCTTT
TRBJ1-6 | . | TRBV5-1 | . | CASKILTESPLHF | TGCGCAAGCAAGATCTTAACGGAATCACCCCTCCACTTT
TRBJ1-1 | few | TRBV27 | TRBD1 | CASREQGAQGTEAFF | TGTGCCAGCAGGGAGCAGGGGGCTCAGGGCACTGAAGCTTTCTTT
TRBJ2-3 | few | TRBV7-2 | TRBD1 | CASSSLKAGQGRTDTQYF | TGTGCCAGCAGCTCTCTAAAGGCGGGACAGGGGCGCACAGATACGCAGTATTTT
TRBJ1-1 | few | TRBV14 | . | CASSLGGAVTEAFF | TGTGCCAGCAGCCTGGGGGGGGCGGTCACTGAAGCTTTCTTT
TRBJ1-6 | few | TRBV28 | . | CASSVTDYNSPLHF | TGTGCCAGCAGCGTGACCGACTATAATTCACCCCTCCACTTT
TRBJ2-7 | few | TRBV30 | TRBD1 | CAWSPGQGSEQYF | TGTGCCTGGAGCCCCGGACAGGGGAGCGAGCAGTACTTC
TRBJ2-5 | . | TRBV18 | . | CASSPEQGYQETQYF | TGTGCCAGCTCACCGGAGCAGGGGTACCAAGAGACCCAGTACTTC
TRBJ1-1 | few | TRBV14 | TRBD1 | CASSQVRGGWMNTEAFF | TGTGCCAGCAGCCAAGTGCGAGGGGGCTGGATGAACACTGAAGCTTTCTTT
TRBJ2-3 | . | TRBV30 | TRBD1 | CAWAGDGTGGWDTQYF | TGTGCCTGGGCCGGGGACGGGACAGGGGGCTGGGATACGCAGTATTTT
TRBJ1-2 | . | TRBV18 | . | CASSPGEYGYTF | TGTGCCAGCTCACCAGGAGAATATGGCTACACCTTC
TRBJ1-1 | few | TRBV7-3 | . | CASRPDGLNTEAFF | TGTGCCAGCAGACCGGACGGTCTGAACACTGAAGCTTTCTTT
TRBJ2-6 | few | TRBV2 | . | CASLRGSGANVLTF | TGTGCCAGCCTCAGGGGTTCTGGGGCCAACGTCCTGACTTTC
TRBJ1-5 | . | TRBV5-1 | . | CASSLDSTNQPQHF | TGCGCCAGCAGCTTGGACAGCACCAATCAGCCCCAGCATTTT
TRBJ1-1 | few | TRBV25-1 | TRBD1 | CASSDPGTGETEAFF | TGTGCCAGCAGTGACCCTGGGACAGGGGAAACTGAAGCTTTCTTT
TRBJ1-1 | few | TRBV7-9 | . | CASSFRELNTEAFF | TGTGCCAGCAGCTTTAGGGAGCTGAACACTGAAGCTTTCTTT
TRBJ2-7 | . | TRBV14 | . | CASSQGVSRYEQYF | TGTGCCAGCAGCCAAGGGGTATCAAGATACGAGCAGTACTTC
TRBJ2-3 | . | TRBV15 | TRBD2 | CATSRDRGGGTDTQYF | TGTGCCACCAGCAGAGATCGCGGGGGGGGCACAGATACGCAGTATTTT
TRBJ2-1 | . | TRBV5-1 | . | CASSLGARVVDEQFF | TGCGCCAGCAGCTTGGGGGCCAGGGTGGTGGATGAGCAGTTCTTC
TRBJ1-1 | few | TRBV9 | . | CASSPTTRWNTEAFF | TGTGCCAGCAGCCCGACGACCAGATGGAACACTGAAGCTTTCTTT
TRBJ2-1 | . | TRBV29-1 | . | CSVETRGGDNEQFF | TGCAGCGTTGAAACTAGGGGTGGGGACAATGAGCAGTTCTTC